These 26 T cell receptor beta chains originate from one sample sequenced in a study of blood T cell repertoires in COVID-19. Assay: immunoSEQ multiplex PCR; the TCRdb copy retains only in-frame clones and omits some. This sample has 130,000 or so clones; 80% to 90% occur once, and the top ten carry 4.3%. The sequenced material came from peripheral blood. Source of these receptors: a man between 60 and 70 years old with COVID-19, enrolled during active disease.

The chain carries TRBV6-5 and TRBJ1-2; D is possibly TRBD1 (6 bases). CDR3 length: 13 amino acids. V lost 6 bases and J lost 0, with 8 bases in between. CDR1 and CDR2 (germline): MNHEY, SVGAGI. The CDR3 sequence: CASSNRANYGYTF. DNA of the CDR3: TGTGCCAGCAGCAACAGGGCTAACTATGGCTACACCTTC.

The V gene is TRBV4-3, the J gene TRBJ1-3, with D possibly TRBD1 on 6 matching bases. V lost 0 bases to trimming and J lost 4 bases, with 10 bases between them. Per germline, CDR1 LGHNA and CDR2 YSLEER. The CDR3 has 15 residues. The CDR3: CASSQERGKGNTIYF. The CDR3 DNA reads TGCGCCAGCAGCCAAGAGAGGGGGAAAGGAAACACCATATATTTT.

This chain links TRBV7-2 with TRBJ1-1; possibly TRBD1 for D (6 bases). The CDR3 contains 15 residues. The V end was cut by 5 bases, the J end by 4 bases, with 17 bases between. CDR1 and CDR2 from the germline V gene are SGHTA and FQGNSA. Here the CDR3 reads CASSAQTGHGTEAFF. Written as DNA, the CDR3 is TGTGCCAGCAGCGCCCAGACAGGTCACGGCACTGAAGCTTTCTTT.

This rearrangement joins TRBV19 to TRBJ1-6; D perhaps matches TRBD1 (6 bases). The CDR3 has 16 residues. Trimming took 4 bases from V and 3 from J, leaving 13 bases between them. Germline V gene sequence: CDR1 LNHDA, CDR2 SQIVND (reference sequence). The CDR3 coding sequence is TGTGCCAGTAGTACTTCTGGGACACACTATAATTCACCCCTCCACTTT. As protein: CASSTSGTHYNSPLHF.

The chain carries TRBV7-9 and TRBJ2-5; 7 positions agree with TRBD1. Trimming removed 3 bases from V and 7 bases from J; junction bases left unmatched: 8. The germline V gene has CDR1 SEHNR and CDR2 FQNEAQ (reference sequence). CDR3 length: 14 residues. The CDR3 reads CASSLGQNYWTQYF. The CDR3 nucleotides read TGTGCCAGCAGCTTGGGACAGAACTATTGGACCCAGTACTTC. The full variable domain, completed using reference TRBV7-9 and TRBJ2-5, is DTGVSQNPRHKITKRGQNVTFRCDPISEHNRLYWYRQTLGQGPEFLTYFQNEAQLEKSRLLSDRFSAERPKGSFSTLEIQRTEQGDSAMYLCASSLGQNYWTQYFGPGTRLLVL.

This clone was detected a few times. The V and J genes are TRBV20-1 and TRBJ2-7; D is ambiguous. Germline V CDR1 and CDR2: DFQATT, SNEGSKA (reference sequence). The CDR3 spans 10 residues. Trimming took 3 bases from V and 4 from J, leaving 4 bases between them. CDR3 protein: CSASRYEQYF. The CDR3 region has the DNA TGCAGTGCTAGCAGGTACGAGCAGTACTTC.

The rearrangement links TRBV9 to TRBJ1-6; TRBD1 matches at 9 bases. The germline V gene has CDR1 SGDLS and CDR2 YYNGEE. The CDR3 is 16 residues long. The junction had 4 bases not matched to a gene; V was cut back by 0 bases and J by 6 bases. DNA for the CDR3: TGTGCCAGCAGCGTAGCCGGGACAGGGTTTAATTCACCCCTCCACTTT. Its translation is CASSVAGTGFNSPLHF.

DNA of the CDR3: TGTGCCAGCAGTGGTGGGGGCATGAACACTGAAGCTTTCTTT. This sequence encodes CASSGGGMNTEAFF. The chain is built from TRBV6-2 or TRBV6-3 and TRBJ1-1; TRBD1 is a possible D gene (6 bases). The CDR3 has 14 amino acids. Between the trimmed V and J ends, which lost 5 bases and 0 bases, there was a span of 10 bases. CDR1 MNHEY and CDR2 SVGEGT come from the germline V gene.

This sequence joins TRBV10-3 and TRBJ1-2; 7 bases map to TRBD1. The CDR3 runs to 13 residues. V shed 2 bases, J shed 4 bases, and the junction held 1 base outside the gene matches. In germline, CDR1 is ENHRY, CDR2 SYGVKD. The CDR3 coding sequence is TGTGCCATCAGTGAGACAGGGGCCTATGGCTACACCTTC. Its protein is CAISETGAYGYTF.

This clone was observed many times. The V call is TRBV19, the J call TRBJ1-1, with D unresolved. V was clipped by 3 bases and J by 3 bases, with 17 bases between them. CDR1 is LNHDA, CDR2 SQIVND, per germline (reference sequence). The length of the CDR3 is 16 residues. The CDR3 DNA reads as TGTGCCAGTAGTATTCTGAGGAGTCTCGTGTACACTGAAGCTTTCTTT. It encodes CASSILRSLVYTEAFF. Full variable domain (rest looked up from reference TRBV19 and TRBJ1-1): DGGITQSPKYLFRKEGQNVTLSCEQNLNHDAMYWYRQDPGQGLRLIYYSQIVNDFQKGDIAEGYSVSREKKESFPLTVTSAQKNPTAFYLCASSILRSLVYTEAFFGQGTRLTVV.

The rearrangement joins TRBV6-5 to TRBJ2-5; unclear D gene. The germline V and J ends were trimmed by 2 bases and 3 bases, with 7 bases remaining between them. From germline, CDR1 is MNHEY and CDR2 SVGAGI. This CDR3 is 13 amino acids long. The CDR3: CASSYDSEETQYF. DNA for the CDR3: TGTGCCAGCAGTTACGACTCAGAAGAGACCCAGTACTTC.

Written as DNA, the CDR3 is TGTGCCAGCAGCCTTAGTGGACAGGGGGGCACTGAAGCTTTCTTT. Residues: CASSLSGQGGTEAFF. This rearrangement joins TRBV7-9 to TRBJ1-1, with TRBD1 matching over 10 bases. Trimming took 5 bases from V and 4 from J; bases not matched to a gene: 7. Germline values: CDR1 SEHNR, CDR2 FQNEAQ (reference sequence). This CDR3 has 15 amino acids.

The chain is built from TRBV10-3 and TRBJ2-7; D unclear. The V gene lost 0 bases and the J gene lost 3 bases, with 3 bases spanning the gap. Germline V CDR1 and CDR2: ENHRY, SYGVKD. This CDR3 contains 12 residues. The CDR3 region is CAISESGYEQYF. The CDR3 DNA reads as TGTGCCATCAGTGAGTCCGGCTACGAGCAGTACTTC.

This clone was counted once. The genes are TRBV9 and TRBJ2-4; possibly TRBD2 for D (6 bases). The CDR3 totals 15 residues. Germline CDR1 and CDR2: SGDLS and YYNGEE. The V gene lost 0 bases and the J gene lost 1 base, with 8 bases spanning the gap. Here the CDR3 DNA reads TGTGCCAGCAGCGTAGGCGGGGACGCCAAAAACATTCAGTACTTC. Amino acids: CASSVGGDAKNIQYF.

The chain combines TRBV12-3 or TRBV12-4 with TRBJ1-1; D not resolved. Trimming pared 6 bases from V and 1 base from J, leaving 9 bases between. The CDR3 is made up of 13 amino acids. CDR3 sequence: CASRPRQNTEAFF. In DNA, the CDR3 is TGTGCCAGCAGGCCCCGACAGAACACTGAAGCTTTCTTT.

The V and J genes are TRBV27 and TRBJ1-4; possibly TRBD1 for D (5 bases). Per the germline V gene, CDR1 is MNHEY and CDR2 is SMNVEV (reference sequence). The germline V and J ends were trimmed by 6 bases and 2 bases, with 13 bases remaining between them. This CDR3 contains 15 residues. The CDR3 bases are TGTGCCAGCAGGACCGCAGGGATGACTAATGAAAAACTGTTTTTT. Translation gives CASRTAGMTNEKLFF.

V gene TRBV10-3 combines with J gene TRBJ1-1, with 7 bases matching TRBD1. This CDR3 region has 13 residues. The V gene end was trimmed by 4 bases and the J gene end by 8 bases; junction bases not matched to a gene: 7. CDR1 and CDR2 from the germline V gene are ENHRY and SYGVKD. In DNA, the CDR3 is TGTGCCATCAGTGCCGGGACAGTTGAAGAAGCTTTCTTT. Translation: CAISAGTVEEAFF.

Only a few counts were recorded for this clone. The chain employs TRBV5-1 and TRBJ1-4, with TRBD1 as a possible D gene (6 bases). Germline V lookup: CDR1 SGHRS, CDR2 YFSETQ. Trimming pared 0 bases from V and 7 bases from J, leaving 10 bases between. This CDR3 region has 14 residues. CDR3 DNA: TGCGCCAGCAGCTTGGCAGGGGAGGGTGAAAAACTGTTTTTT. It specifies CASSLAGEGEKLFF.

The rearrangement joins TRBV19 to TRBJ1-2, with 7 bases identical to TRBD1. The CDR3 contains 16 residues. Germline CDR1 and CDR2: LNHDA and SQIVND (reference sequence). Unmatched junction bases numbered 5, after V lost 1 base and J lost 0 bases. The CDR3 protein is CASSIGGTAANYGYTF. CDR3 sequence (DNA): TGTGCCAGTAGTATAGGGGGGACAGCAGCTAACTATGGCTACACCTTC.

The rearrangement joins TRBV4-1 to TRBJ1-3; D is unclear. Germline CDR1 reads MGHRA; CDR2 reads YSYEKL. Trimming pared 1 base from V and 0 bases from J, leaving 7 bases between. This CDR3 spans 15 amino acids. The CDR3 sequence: CASSQGRVSGNTIYF. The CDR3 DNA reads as TGCGCCAGCAGCCAAGGTCGGGTCTCTGGAAACACCATATATTTT.

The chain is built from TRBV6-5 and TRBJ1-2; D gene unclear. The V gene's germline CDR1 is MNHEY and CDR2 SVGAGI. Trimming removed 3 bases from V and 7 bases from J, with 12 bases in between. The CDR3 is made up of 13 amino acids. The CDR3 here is CASSYRGSGGYTF. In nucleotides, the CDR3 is TGTGCCAGCAGTTATCGGGGTTCCGGTGGCTACACCTTC.

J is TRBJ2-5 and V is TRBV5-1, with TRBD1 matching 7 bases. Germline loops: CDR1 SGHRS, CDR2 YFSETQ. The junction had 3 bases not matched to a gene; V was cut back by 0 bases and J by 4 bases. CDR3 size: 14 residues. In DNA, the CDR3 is TGCGCCAGCAGCTTGGGACAGGGTGGAGAGACCCAGTACTTC. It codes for CASSLGQGGETQYF.

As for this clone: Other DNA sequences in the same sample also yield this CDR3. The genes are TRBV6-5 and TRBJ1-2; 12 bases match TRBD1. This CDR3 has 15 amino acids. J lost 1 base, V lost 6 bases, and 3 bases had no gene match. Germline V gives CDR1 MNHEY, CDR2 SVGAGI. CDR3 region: CASRGQGAGNYGYTF. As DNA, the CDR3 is TGTGCCAGCAGGGGACAGGGGGCAGGTAACTATGGCTACACCTTC.

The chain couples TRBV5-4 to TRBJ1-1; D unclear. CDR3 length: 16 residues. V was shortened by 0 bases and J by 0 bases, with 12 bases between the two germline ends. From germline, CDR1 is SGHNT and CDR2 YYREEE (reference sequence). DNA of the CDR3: TGTGCCAGCAGCTTGGACCCAGGTCTCATGAACACTGAAGCTTTCTTT. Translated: CASSLDPGLMNTEAFF.

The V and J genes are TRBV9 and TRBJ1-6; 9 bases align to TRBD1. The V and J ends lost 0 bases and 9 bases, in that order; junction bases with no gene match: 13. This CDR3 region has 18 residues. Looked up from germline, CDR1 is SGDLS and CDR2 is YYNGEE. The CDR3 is CASSVAGTGTVGGSPLHF. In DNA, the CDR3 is TGTGCCAGCAGCGTAGCTGGGACAGGGACCGTGGGGGGTTCACCCCTCCACTTT.

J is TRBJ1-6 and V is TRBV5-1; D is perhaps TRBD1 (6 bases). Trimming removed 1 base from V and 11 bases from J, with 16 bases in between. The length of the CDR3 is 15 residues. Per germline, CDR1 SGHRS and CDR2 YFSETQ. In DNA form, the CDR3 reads TGCGCCAGCAGCTTGAGTTCAGACAGGCGGGCACCCCTCCACTTT. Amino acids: CASSLSSDRRAPLHF.